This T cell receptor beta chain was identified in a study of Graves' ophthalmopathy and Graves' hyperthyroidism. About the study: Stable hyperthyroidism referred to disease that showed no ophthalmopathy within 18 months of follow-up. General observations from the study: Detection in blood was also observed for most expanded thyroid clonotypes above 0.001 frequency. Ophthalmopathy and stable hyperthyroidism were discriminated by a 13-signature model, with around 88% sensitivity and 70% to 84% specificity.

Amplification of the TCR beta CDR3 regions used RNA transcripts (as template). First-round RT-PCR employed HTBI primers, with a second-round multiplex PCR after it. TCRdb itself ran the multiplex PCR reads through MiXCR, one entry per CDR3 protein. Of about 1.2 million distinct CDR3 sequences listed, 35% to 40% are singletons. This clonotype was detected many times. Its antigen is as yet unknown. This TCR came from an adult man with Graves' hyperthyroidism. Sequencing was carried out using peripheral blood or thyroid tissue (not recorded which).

CDR3 loop: CATSDFGEPEETQYF. CDR3 nucleotides: TGTGCCACCAGTGATTTCGGAGAACCCGAAGAGACCCAGTACTTC. The V call is TRBV24-1, the J call TRBJ2-5; D not resolved. Trimming removed 1 base at V and 3 bases at J, with 11 bases between. The CDR3 consists of 15 residues. Looked up from germline, CDR1 is KGHDR and CDR2 is SFDVKD.